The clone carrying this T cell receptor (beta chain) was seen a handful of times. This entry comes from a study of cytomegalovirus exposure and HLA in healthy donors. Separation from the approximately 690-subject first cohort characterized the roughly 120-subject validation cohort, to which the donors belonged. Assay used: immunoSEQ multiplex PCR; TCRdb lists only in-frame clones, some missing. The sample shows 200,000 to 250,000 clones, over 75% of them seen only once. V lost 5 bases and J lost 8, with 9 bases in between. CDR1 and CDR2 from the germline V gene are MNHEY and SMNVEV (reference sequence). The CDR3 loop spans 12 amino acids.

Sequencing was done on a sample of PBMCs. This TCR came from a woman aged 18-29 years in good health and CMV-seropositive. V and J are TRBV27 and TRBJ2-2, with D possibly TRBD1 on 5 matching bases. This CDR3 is CASSVGLGELFF. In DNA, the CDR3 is TGTGCCAGCAGTGTGGGGCTGGGGGAGCTGTTTTTT.